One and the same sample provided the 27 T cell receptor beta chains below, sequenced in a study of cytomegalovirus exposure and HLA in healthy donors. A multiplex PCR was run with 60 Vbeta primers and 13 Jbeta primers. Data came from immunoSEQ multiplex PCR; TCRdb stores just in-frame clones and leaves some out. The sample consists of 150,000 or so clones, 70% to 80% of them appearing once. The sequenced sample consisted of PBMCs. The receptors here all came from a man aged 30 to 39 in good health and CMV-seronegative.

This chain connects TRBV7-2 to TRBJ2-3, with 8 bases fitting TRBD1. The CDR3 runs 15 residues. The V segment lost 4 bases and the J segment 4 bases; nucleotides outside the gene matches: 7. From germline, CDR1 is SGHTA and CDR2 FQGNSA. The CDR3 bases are TGTGCCAGCAGCTCCCGGACAGGGTTATCAGATACGCAGTATTTT. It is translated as CASSSRTGLSDTQYF.

CDR3 bases: TGTGCCAGCAGCTGGGGACTAGGAGGTCTATACGAGCAGTACTTC. It specifies CASSWGLGGLYEQYF. The chain uses TRBV11-2 and TRBJ2-7; 8 nucleotides agree with TRBD2. Germline V gene sequence: CDR1 SGHAT, CDR2 FQNNGV. V dropped 4 bases and J dropped 4; count of bases not matched to a gene: 9. The length of the CDR3 is 15 residues.

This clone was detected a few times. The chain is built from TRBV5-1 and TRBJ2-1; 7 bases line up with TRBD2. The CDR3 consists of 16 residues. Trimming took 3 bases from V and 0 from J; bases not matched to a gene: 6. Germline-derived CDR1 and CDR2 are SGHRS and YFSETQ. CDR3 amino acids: CASSSNGGSSYNEQFF. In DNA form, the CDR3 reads TGCGCCAGCAGCTCGAACGGGGGGTCCTCCTACAATGAGCAGTTCTTC.

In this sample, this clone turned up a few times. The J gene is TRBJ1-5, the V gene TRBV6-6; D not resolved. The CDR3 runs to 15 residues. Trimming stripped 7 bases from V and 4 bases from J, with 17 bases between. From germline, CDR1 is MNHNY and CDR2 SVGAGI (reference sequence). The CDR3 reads CASIEGDSGNQPQHF. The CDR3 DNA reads TGTGCCAGCATCGAGGGAGATTCGGGTAATCAGCCCCAGCATTTT.

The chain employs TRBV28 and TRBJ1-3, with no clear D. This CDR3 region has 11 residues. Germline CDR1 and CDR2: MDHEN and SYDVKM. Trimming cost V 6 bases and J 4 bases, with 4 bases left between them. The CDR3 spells CASSQGNTIYF. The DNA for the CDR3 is TGTGCCAGCAGCCAAGGAAACACCATATATTTT.

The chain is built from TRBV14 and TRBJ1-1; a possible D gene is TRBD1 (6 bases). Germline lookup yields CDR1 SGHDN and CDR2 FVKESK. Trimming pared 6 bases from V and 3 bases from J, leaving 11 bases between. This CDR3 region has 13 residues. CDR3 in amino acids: CASRQTGHTEAFF. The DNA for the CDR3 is TGTGCCAGCAGACAGACAGGACACACTGAAGCTTTCTTT.

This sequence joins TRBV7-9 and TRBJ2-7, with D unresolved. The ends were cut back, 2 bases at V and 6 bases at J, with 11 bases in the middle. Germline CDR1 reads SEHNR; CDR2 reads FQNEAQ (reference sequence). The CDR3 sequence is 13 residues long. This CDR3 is CASSLLAEGEQYF. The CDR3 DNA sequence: TGTGCCAGCAGCTTATTGGCGGAAGGCGAGCAGTACTTC.

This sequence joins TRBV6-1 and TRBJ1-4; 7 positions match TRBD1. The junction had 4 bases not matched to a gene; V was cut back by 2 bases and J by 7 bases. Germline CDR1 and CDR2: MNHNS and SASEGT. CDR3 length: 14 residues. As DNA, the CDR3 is TGTGCCAGCAGTGAAAGGGGGCGTAGTGAAAAACTGTTTTTT. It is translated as CASSERGRSEKLFF.

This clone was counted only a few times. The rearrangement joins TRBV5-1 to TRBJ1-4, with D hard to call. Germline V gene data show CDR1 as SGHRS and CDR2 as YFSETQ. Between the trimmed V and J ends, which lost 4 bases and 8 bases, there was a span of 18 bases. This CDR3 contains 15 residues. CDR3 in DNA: TGCGCCAGCAGCGTATCCGGTGACACGGTCGAAAAACTGTTTTTT. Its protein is CASSVSGDTVEKLFF.

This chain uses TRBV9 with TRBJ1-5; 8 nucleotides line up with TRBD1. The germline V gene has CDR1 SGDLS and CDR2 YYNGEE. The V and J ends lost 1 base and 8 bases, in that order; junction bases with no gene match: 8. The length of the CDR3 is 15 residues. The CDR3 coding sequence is TGTGCCAGCAGCGTACAACAGGGGGAAGCGAAGCCCCAGCATTTT. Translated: CASSVQQGEAKPQHF.

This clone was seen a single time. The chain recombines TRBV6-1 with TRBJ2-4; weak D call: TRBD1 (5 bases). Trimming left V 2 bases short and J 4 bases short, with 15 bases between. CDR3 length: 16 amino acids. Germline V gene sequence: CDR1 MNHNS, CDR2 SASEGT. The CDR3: CASSEWSASGKNIQYF. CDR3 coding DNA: TGTGCCAGCAGTGAATGGTCCGCGTCAGGGAAAAACATTCAGTACTTC.

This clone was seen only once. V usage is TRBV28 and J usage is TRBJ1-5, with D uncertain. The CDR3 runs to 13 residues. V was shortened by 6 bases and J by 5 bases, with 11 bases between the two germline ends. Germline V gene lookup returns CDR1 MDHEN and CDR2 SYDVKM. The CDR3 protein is CASREGGDQPQHF. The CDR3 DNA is TGTGCCAGCAGGGAGGGTGGGGATCAGCCCCAGCATTTT. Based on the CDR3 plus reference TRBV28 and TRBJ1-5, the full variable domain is DVKVTQSSRYLVKRTGEKVFLECVQDMDHENMFWYRQDPGLGLRLIYFSYDVKMKEKGDIPEGYSVSREKKERFSLILESASTNQTSMYLCASREGGDQPQHFGDGTRLSIL.

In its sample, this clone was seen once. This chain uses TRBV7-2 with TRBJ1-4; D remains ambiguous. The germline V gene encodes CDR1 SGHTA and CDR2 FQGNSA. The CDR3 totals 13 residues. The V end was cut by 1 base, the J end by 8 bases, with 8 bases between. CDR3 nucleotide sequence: TGTGCCAGCAGCTTAGGGGCGTGGGAAAAACTGTTTTTT. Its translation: CASSLGAWEKLFF.

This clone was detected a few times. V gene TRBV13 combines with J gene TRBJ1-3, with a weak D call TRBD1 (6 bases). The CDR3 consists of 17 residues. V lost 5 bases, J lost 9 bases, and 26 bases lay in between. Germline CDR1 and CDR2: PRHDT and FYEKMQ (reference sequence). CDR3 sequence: CASSEQGPHTLDGTIYF. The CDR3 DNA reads TGTGCCAGCAGCGAACAGGGCCCGCATACTCTGGACGGCACCATATATTTT. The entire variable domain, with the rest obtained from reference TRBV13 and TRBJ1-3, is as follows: AAGVIQSPRHLIKEKRETATLKCYPIPRHDTVYWYQQGPGQDPQFLISFYEKMQSDKGSIPDRFSAQQFSDYHSELNMSSLELGDSALYFCASSEQGPHTLDGTIYFGEGSWLTVV.

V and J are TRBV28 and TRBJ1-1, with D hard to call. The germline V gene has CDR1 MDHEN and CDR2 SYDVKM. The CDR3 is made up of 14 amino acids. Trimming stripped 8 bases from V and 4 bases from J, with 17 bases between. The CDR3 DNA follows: TGTGCCAGCGTTGACCCCGGAGTAGGCACTGAAGCTTTCTTT. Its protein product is CASVDPGVGTEAFF. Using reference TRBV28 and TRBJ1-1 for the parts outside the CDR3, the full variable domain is DVKVTQSSRYLVKRTGEKVFLECVQDMDHENMFWYRQDPGLGLRLIYFSYDVKMKEKGDIPEGYSVSREKKERFSLILESASTNQTSMYLCASVDPGVGTEAFFGQGTRLTVV.

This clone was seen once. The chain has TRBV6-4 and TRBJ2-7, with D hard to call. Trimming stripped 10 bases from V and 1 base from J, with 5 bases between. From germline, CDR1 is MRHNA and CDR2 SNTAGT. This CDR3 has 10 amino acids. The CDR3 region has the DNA TGTGCCACCGCGTCCTACGAGCAGTACTTC. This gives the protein CATASYEQYF.

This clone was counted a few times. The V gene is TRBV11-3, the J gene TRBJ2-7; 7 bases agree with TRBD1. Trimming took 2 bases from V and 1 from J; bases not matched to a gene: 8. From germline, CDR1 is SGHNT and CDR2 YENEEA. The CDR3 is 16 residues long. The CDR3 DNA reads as TGTGCCAGCAGCTTAACAGGGGCCATACTTTCCTACGAGCAGTACTTC. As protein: CASSLTGAILSYEQYF.

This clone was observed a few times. The DNA of the CDR3 is TGTGCCAGCAGTTACGGGGTAGGGGCTGAAGCTTTCTTT. Translating gives CASSYGVGAEAFF. The chain has TRBV6-5 and TRBJ1-1, with D possibly TRBD1 on 5 matching bases. CDR1 is MNHEY and CDR2 is SVGAGI in the germline V gene. Deletions cut 2 bases from V and 6 bases from J, with 10 bases between. This CDR3 region has 13 residues.

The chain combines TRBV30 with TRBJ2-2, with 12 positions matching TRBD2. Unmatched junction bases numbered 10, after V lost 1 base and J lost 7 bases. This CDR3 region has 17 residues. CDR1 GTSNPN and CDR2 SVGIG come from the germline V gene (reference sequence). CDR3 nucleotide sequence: TGTGCCTGGAGTGCTCTAGCGGGGGGGCCAAGGGACGGGGAGCTGTTTTTT. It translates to CAWSALAGGPRDGELFF.

The CDR3 region has the DNA TGTGCCAGCAGCGGACTCCGGACTAGCAGTAGCACAGATACGCAGTATTTT. Encoded protein: CASSGLRTSSSTDTQYF. The chain couples TRBV5-4 to TRBJ2-3, with 8 positions matching TRBD2. Unmatched junction bases numbered 10, after V lost 4 bases and J lost 0 bases. Germline loops: CDR1 SGHNT, CDR2 YYREEE (reference sequence). This CDR3 spans 17 amino acids. Full variable domain (missing parts from reference TRBV5-4 and TRBJ2-3): ETGVTQSPTHLIKTRGQQVTLRCSSQSGHNTVSWYQQALGQGPQFIFQYYREEENGRGNFPPRFSGLQFPNYSSELNVNALELDDSALYLCASSGLRTSSSTDTQYFGPGTRLTVL.

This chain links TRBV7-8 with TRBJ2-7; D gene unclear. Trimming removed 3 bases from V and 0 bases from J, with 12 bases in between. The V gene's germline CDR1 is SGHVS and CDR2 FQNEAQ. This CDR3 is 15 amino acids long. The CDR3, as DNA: TGTGCCAGCAGCTTGGGCTCAGAGAGCTCCTACGAGCAGTACTTC. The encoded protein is CASSLGSESSYEQYF.

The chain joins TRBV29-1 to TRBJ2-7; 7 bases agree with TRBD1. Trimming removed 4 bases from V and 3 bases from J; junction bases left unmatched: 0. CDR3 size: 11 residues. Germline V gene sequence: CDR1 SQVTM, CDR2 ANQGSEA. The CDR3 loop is CSVGDSYEQYF. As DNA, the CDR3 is TGCAGCGTTGGGGACAGCTACGAGCAGTACTTC.

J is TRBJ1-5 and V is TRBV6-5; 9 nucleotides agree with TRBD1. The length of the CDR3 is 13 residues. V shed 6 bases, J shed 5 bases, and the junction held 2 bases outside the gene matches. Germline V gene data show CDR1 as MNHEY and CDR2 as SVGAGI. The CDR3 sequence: CASSRDRDQPQHF. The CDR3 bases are TGTGCCAGCAGCCGGGACAGGGATCAGCCCCAGCATTTT.

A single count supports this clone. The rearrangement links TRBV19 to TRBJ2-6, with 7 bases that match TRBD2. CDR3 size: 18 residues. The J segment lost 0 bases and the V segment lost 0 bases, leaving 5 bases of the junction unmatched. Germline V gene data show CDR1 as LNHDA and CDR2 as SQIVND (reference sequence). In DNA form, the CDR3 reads TGTGCCAGTAGTATAGATTGGGAGGGAAACTCTGGGGCCAACGTCCTGACTTTC. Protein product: CASSIDWEGNSGANVLTF.

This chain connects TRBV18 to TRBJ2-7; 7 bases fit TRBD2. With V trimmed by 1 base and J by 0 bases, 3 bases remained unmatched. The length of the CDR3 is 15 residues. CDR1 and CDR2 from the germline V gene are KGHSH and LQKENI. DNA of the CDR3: TGTGCCAGCTCACCACGGGGGGGGAGCTCCTACGAGCAGTACTTC. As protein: CASSPRGGSSYEQYF.

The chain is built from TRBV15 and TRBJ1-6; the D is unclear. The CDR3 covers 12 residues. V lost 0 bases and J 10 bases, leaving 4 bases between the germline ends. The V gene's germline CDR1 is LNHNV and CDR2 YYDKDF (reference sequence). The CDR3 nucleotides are TGTGCCACCAGCAGAGAATCATCACCCCTCCACTTT. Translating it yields CATSRESSPLHF.

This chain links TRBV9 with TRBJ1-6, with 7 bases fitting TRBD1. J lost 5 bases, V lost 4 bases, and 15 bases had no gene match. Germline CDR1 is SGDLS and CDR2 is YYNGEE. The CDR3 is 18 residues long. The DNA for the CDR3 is TGTGCCAGCAGCAAATTAGAGACAGGGAACGGAGATAATTCACCCCTCCACTTT. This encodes CASSKLETGNGDNSPLHF.